This T cell receptor beta chain derives from a study of radiotherapy plus CTLA-4 blockade in lung cancer. CDR1 and CDR2 from the germline V gene are SGHRS and YFSETQ. The length of the CDR3 is 16 residues. V lost 4 bases, J lost 4 bases, and 8 bases stayed unmatched. The protocol was immunoSEQ multiplex PCR, while the TCRdb copy is restricted to in-frame clones and leaves out a portion. The sample records 75,000 to 100,000 clones, 80% to 85% being singletons. The chain recombines TRBV5-1 with TRBJ2-1; 10 nucleotides align to TRBD2. This receptor was taken from a human donor with non-small cell lung cancer who had a partial response to radiotherapy plus ipilimumab. The starting material was peripheral blood, obtained from a patient treated with radiotherapy plus ipilimumab. CDR3 DNA sequence: TGCGCCAGCAGCACTCGGACTAGCGGTCCGTACAATGAGCAGTTCTTC. Its protein is CASSTRTSGPYNEQFF.